The text below deals with one T cell receptor (beta chain). This entry is derived from a study of blood T cell repertoires in COVID-19. Turning to the study itself: Sources were T cells, B-cell-depleted T cells, or PBMCs; the material itself was cDNA or gDNA.

Authors' analysis steps: Reference gene primer amplification gave nucleated cell count estimates. Sequenced by immunoSEQ multiplex PCR; TCRdb stores in-frame clones only, minus some. The D gene and trimming were derived from the DNA, and the V and J assignments and clone size from that table. This table has 400,000 to 450,000 clones, about 89% appearing once. Germline V gene data show CDR1 as LNHDA and CDR2 as SQIVND (reference sequence). V shed 1 base and J 7 bases; nucleotides not matched to a gene: 5. The CDR3 runs to 15 residues. V gene TRBV19 combines with J gene TRBJ1-2; 11 bases match TRBD1. Input material: peripheral blood. The receptor comes from a woman between 35 and 50 years old with COVID-19, enrolled during active disease. CDR3 sequence reads: CASSIAGTGGFGYTF. The CDR3 coding sequence is TGTGCCAGTAGTATAGCTGGGACAGGGGGATTTGGCTACACCTTC.